Reported below is one TCR beta chain. This sample is drawn from a study of blood T cell repertoires in COVID-19. The CDR3 totals 13 residues. Trimming at V came to 5 bases and at J to 4 bases, leaving 2 bases not matched to a gene. Germline values: CDR1 SQVTM, CDR2 ANQGSEA. Under the authors' procedure: Scientists estimated how many nucleated cells there were by amplifying reference gene primers. Clones were sequenced by immunoSEQ multiplex PCR, and TCRdb holds only the in-frame ones, with some missing. The D gene and trimming were derived from the DNA, and the V and J assignments and clone size from that table. The table has tens of thousands of clones, around 83% seen once.

Sequencing was carried out using peripheral blood. This TCR was recovered from a woman aged 80 or over in a cohort sampled during active or convalescent COVID-19. The chain links TRBV29-1 to TRBJ2-5, with 12 positions matching TRBD2. This CDR3 is CSVPGLAGETQYF. The CDR3 DNA reads TGCAGCGTTCCGGGACTAGCGGGAGAGACCCAGTACTTC.